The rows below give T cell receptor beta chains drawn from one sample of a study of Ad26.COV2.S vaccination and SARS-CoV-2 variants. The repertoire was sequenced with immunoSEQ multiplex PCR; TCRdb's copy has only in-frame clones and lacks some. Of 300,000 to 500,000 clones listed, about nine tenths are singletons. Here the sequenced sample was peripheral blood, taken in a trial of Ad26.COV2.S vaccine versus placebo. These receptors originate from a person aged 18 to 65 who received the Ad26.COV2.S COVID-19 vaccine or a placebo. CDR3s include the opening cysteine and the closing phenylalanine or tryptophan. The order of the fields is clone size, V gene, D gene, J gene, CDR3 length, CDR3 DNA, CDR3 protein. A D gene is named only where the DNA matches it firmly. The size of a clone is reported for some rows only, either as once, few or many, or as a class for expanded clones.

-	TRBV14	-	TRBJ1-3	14	TGTGCCAGCAGCCACGACCTCGCTGGAAACACCATATATTTT	CASSHDLAGNTIYF
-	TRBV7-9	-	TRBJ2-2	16	TGTGCCAGCAGCTTACGGACTCCCCCTCCGGCCGGGGAGCTGTTTTTT	CASSLRTPPPAGELFF
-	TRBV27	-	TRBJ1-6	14	TGTGCCAGCAGTTTAGGAGCCGCACATTCACCCCTCCACTTT	CASSLGAAHSPLHF
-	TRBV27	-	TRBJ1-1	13	TGTGCCAGCAGTTTATACACCAACACTGAAGCTTTCTTT	CASSLYTNTEAFF
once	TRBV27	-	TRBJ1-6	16	TGTGCCAGCAGTTTTTTCTACAGGGACACTAATTCACCCCTCCACTTT	CASSFFYRDTNSPLHF
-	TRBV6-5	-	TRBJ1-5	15	TGTGCCAGCAGGGTAAACGATGGGGGGCCTCAGCCCCAGCATTTT	CASRVNDGGPQPQHF
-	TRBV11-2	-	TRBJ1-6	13	TGTGCCAGCAGCTTAGATTGGAATTCACCCCTCCACTTT	CASSLDWNSPLHF
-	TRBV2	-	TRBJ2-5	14	TGTGCCAGCAGGGATGACAGTAACCAAGAGACCCAGTACTTC	CASRDDSNQETQYF
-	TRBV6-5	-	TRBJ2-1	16	TGTGCCAGCAGTTACGGCGCTTCGGGGAACTACAATGAGCAGTTCTTC	CASSYGASGNYNEQFF
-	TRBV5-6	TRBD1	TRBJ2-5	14	TGTGCCAGCAGCTACGGGACAGGGGAAGAGACCCAGTACTTC	CASSYGTGEETQYF
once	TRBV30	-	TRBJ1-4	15	TGTGCCTGGAGTGGGGGGGGACGGAGTAATGAAAAACTGTTTTTT	CAWSGGGRSNEKLFF
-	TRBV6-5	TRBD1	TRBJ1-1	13	TGTGCCAGCACGCCGACAGGGACAAGGGGAGCTTTCTTT	CASTPTGTRGAFF
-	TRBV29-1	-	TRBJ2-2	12	TGCAGCGTCGATACAGGATCCAAGGAGCTGTTTTTT	CSVDTGSKELFF
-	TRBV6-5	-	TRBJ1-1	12	TGTGCCAGCAGCTCCACATGGACTGAAGCTTTCTTT	CASSSTWTEAFF
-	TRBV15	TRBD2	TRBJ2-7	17	TGTGCCACCAGCAGAGATCGGCTCCGGACTAGCGGCTACGAGCAGTACTTC	CATSRDRLRTSGYEQYF
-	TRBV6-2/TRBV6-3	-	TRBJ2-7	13	TGTGCCAGCAGTAGACCGGGGCTCCTCGAGCAGTACTTC	CASSRPGLLEQYF
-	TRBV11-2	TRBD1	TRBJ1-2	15	TGTGCCAGCAGCTTGCGCGGGACAGGGGAATATGGCTACACCTTC	CASSLRGTGEYGYTF
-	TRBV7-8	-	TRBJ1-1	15	TGTGCCAGCAGCTTAACGACAGTATTGAACACTGAAGCTTTCTTT	CASSLTTVLNTEAFF
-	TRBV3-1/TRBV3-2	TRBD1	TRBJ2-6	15	TGTGCCAGCAGCAGAGACAGGGGTGCGGCCAACGTCCTGACTTTC	CASSRDRGAANVLTF
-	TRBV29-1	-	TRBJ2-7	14	TGCAGCGTTTCTAGGGGCGTAAGCTCCTACGAGCAGTACTTC	CSVSRGVSSYEQYF
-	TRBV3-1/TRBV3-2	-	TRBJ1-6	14	TGTGCCAGCAGCCGCCCGGGCCTGGGTTCACCCCTCCACTTT	CASSRPGLGSPLHF
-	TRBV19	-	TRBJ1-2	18	TGTGCCAGTTCGCTGTTAAACCAGGAGGAACAGGCCAACTATGGCTACACCTTC	CASSLLNQEEQANYGYTF
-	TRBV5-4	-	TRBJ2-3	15	TGTGCCAGCAGCCCTGGAGGGGGAATGACAGATACGCAGTATTTT	CASSPGGGMTDTQYF
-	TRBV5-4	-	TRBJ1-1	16	TGTGCCAGCAGCTTGGACTTGACCGGAAGGAACACTGAAGCTTTCTTT	CASSLDLTGRNTEAFF
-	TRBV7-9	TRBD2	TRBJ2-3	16	TGTGCCAGCGGCCCTGGGGGGACTAGCCCTGCAGATACGCAGTATTTT	CASGPGGTSPADTQYF
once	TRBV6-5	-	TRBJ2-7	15	TGTGCCAGCTCAAAAGTCGGGCAGGGATACTACGAGCAGTACTTC	CASSKVGQGYYEQYF
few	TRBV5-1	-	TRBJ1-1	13	TGCGCCAGCAGCTTGGACCTGCAAACTGAAGCTTTCTTT	CASSLDLQTEAFF
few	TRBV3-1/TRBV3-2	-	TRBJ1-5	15	TGTGCCAGCAGCCAAGGCCGACAGCGCAATCAGCCCCAGCATTTT	CASSQGRQRNQPQHF
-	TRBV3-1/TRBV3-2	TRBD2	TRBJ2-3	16	TGTGCCAGCAGCCAAGGCGGGACTAGGATTGCAGATACGCAGTATTTT	CASSQGGTRIADTQYF
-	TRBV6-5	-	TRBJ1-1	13	TGTGCCAGCACCCTGGGGGGGAACACTGAAGCTTTCTTT	CASTLGGNTEAFF
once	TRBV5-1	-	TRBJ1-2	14	TGCGCCAGCCGCTTGACTAGCGAAAACTATGGCTACACCTTC	CASRLTSENYGYTF
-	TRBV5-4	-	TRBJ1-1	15	TGTGCCAGCAGCTCCCCCACAGCGTCTTCCTCTGAAGCTTTCTTT	CASSSPTASSSEAFF
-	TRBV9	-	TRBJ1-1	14	TGTGCCAGCAGCGTATCGGGGGAGGGCACTGAAGCTTTCTTT	CASSVSGEGTEAFF
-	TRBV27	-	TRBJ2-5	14	TGTGCCAGCCCTACCACCAGGGAACGGGAGACCCAGTACTTC	CASPTTRERETQYF
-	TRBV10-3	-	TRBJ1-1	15	TGTGCCATCAGTGAGACACAGGGTGGGAATCGTGAAACTTTCTTT	CAISETQGGNRETFF
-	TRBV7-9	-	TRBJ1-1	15	TGTGCCAGCAGCTTAGTACGGGGGATCAGGACTGAAGCTTTCTTT	CASSLVRGIRTEAFF
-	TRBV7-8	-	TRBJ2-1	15	TGTGCCAGCAGCTTCGGTGACAGGAAGGCTAGTGGGCAGTTCTTC	CASSFGDRKASGQFF
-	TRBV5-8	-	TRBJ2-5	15	TGTGCCAGCAGCCAGCCGGGACCGAGGGGGGAGACCCAGTACTTC	CASSQPGPRGETQYF
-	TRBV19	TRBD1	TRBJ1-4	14	TGTGCCAGCTGGAGGGGGACAGGGGATGAAAAACTGTTTTTT	CASWRGTGDEKLFF
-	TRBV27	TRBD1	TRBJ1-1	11	TGTGCCAGCAGTACAGGGGCTCAAGCTTTCTTT	CASSTGAQAFF
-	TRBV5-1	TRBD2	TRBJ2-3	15	TGCGCCAGCAGCCCGACTAGCGGGGGGGACGGTACGCAGTATTTT	CASSPTSGGDGTQYF
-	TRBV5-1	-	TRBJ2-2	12	TGCGCCAGCAGCTTGGTCAGCGGGGAGCTGTTTTTT	CASSLVSGELFF